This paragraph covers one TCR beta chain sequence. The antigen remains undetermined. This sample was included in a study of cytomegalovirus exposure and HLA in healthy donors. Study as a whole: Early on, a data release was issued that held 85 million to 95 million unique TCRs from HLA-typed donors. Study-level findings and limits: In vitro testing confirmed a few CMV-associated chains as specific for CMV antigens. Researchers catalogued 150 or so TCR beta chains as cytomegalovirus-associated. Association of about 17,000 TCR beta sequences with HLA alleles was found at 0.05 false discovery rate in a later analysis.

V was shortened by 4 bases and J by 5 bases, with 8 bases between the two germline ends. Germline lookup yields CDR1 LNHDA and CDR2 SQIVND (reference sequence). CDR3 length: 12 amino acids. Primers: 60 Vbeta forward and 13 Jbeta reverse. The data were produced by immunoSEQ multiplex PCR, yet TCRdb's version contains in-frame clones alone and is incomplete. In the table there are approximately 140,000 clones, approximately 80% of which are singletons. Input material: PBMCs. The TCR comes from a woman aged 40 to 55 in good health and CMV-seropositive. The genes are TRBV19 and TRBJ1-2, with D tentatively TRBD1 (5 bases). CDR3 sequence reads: CASSRQTYGYTF. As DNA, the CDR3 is TGTGCCAGTAGTAGACAGACTTATGGCTACACCTTC.